This entry lists 3 T cell receptor beta chains sequenced from one sample in a study of blood T cell repertoires in COVID-19 (dated by TCRdb to between 2020 and 2021). Library prep was done by the immunoSEQ multiplex PCR assay. In TCRdb, the immuneACCESS table is reduced to in-frame sequences with V and J assigned. These tables do not hold every clone; where another copy was compared, an unresolved V gene accounts for under half, and the others remain unexplained. This sample comprises roughly 60,000 clones, around 87% of them detected only once. The top ten clonotypes cover around 7.7% of the sample. The sample comprised peripheral blood. These receptors originate from a human donor with active COVID-19. The donor label of this sample is uncertain.

The chain has TRBV5-5 and TRBJ2-2, with TRBD1 matching 9 bases. Germline CDR1 reads SGHKS; CDR2 reads YYEKEE (reference sequence). The ends lost 3 bases at V and 4 bases at J; junction bases unmatched: 4. The CDR3 spans 15 residues. This chain's CDR3 is CASSWGTGSTGELFF. CDR3 sequence (DNA): TGTGCCAGCAGCTGGGGGACAGGGTCCACCGGGGAGCTGTTTTTT.

The V and J genes are TRBV2 and TRBJ2-7, with a weak D call TRBD1 (6 bases). V was shortened by 3 bases and J by 0 bases, with 9 bases between the two germline ends. Germline CDR1 SNHLY, CDR2 FYNNEI. This CDR3 is 14 amino acids long. CDR3 sequence reads: CASSEQGLSYEQYF. CDR3 bases: TGTGCCAGCAGTGAGCAGGGGCTCTCCTACGAGCAGTACTTC.

The CDR3 DNA follows: TGCGCCAGCAGCCCCGGACAGGGGGCTTATGAGCAGTTCTTC. This translates into CASSPGQGAYEQFF. The chain recombines TRBV4-1 with TRBJ2-1; 11 bases agree with TRBD1. The germline CDR1 and CDR2 sequences are MGHRA and YSYEKL. This CDR3 spans 14 amino acids. J lost 8 bases, V lost 4 bases, and 4 bases had no gene match.